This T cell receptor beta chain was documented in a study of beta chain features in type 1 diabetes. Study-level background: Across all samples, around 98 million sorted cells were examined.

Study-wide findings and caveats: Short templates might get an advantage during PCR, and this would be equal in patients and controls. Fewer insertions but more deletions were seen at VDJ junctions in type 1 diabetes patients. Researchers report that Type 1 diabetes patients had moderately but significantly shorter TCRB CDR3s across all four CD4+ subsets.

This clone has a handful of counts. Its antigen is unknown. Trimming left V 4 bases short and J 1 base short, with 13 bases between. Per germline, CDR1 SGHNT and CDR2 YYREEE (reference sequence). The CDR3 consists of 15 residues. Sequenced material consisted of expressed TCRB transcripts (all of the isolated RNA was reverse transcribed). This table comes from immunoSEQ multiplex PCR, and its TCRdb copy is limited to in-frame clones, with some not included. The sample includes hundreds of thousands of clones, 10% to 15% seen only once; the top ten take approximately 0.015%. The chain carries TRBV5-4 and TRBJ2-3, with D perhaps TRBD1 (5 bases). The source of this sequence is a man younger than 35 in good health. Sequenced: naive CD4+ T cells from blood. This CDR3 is CASSTQGYGTDTQYF. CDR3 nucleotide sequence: TGTGCCAGCAGCACGCAGGGTTACGGCACAGATACGCAGTATTTT. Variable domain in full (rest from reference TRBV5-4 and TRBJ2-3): ETGVTQSPTHLIKTRGQQVTLRCSSQSGHNTVSWYQQALGQGPQFIFQYYREEENGRGNFPPRFSGLQFPNYSSELNVNALELDDSALYLCASSTQGYGTDTQYFGPGTRLTVL.